Listed here is a single TCR beta chain. Its antigen is unidentified. No conserved phenylalanine or tryptophan ends this CDR3, so it is likely a read error. The DNA is left out, because the CDR3 cannot be placed on it with certainty; the CDR3 is given as TCRdb lists it. This PCR relied on a set of 60 Vbeta primers and 13 Jbeta primers. This table comes from immunoSEQ multiplex PCR, and its TCRdb copy is limited to in-frame clones, with some not included. The table records 150,000 or so clones, approximately 82% of them present only once. The sample is drawn from a study of cytomegalovirus exposure and HLA in healthy donors. General study findings and limits: Most TCR sequences were seen very rarely across donors, but some public TCRs occurred in many. Looking again later, the authors saw that most CMV-associated TCR beta chains seemed HLA-restricted. As a later analysis showed, a missense DCLRE1C variant was linked to trimming of TCR beta V- and J-genes.

Including both end residues, the CDR3 is 11 amino acids long. This receptor was identified in a man in his late teens or twenties in good health and CMV-seropositive. The genes are TRBV23-1 and TRBJ1-1. TRBV23-1 is an ORF, and what it does is uncertain. The sequenced sample was PBMCs. The CDR3 sequence is CASNPLGRPGI.